The 14 T cell receptor beta chains given below trace back to one sample, sequenced in a study of T-cell memory formation after mild COVID-19. TCRdb ran MiXCR on the 5' RACE reads and lists one entry per CDR3 protein. Seen here are about 360,000 distinct CDR3 sequences, 13% observed once, and the top ten hold about a fifth. Sequences were obtained from PBMCs or a T cell subset sorted from them (not recorded which). Receptors originate from a man aged 18 to 29 who had mild COVID-19 (a few samples of this study predate the infection). Cell type and time point are not known.

Ten or more counts support this clonotype. This chain connects TRBV11-2 to TRBJ2-7; D gene ambiguous. Deletions cut 2 bases from V and 0 bases from J, with 5 bases between. The CDR3 length is 13 residues. Germline V lookup: CDR1 SGHAT, CDR2 FQNNGV. CDR3 bases: TGTGCCAGCAGCTTATCGGCCTCCTACGAGCAGTACGTC. Translation gives CASSLSASYEQYV.

This clonotype was detected many times. The chain carries TRBV7-9 and TRBJ1-2, with 7 bases lining up with TRBD1. CDR1 SEHNR and CDR2 FQNEAQ come from the germline V gene (reference sequence). J was trimmed by 7 bases and V by 4 bases; bases with no gene match: 6. The CDR3 totals 13 residues. In DNA, the CDR3 is TGTGCCAGCAGCTCGAGGGACAGTAGTGGCTACACCTTC. This translates into CASSSRDSSGYTF.

The chain combines TRBV4-3 with TRBJ2-3; 7 bases map to TRBD2. The CDR3 has 16 amino acids. V shed 5 bases, J shed 4 bases, and the junction held 12 bases outside the gene matches. Germline CDR1 and CDR2: LGHNA and YSLEER. CDR3 sequence (DNA): TGCGCCAGCAGCGTCGGGTCGGGGGGAATTTCAGATACGCAGTATTTT. Its translation is CASSVGSGGISDTQYF.

A few counts support this clonotype. V is TRBV7-9 and J is TRBJ2-7, with D perhaps being TRBD1 or TRBD2 (7 bases each). The CDR3 consists of 17 residues. In germline, CDR1 is SEHNR, CDR2 FQNEAQ (reference sequence). Between the trimmed V and J ends, which lost 1 base and 3 bases, there was a span of 19 bases. This CDR3 is CASSLGEGVRGLYEQYV. DNA for the CDR3: TGTGCCAGCAGCTTAGGGGAGGGAGTTAGGGGGCTCTACGAGCAGTACGTC.

The rearrangement links TRBV13 to TRBJ2-7; D is uncertain. The CDR3 totals 13 residues. CDR1 and CDR2 from the germline V gene are PRHDT and FYEKMQ (reference sequence). The V end was cut by 3 bases, the J end by 3 bases, with 9 bases between. In nucleotides, the CDR3 is TGTGCCAGCAGCTTCTCTACGCACTACGAGCAGTACTTC. Translating it yields CASSFSTHYEQYF.

This clonotype was picked up many times. The J gene is TRBJ2-3, the V gene TRBV5-1; D is ambiguous. Germline assignment: CDR1 SGHRS and CDR2 YFSETQ. This CDR3 has 15 amino acids. Trimming stripped 3 bases from V and 0 bases from J, with 11 bases between. The CDR3 reads CASSSGDPSTDTQYF. CDR3 bases: TGCGCCAGCAGCTCTGGGGATCCTAGCACAGATACGCAGTATTTT.

The chain uses TRBV3-1 and TRBJ2-1; D is possibly TRBD1 (5 bases). Germline lookup yields CDR1 LGHDT and CDR2 YNNKEL (reference sequence). CDR3 length equals 14 residues. V lost 2 bases, J lost 2 bases, and 7 bases lay in between. In nucleotides, the CDR3 is TGTGCCAGCAGCCAACAGGGTCCCTACAATGAGCAGTTCTTC. This translates into CASSQQGPYNEQFF.

The chain has TRBV19 and TRBJ1-1; TRBD1 might be the D (5 bases). The CDR3 is 16 amino acids. Germline assignment: CDR1 LNHDA and CDR2 SQIVND (reference sequence). V gave up 3 bases and J gave up 0 bases, with 14 bases separating them. The CDR3 nucleotides read TGTGCCAGTAGTATTGCCCAGGGCCGCATGAACACTGAAGCTTTCTTT. As protein: CASSIAQGRMNTEAFF.

This clonotype was detected a few times. V and J are TRBV12-3 or TRBV12-4 and TRBJ2-5; perhaps D is TRBD1 or TRBD2 (5 bases each). V gave up 3 bases and J gave up 1 base, with 9 bases separating them. The CDR3 covers 14 residues. DNA for the CDR3: TGTGCCAGCAGTTTTCTCGGGGCCCAAGAGACCCAGTACTTC. This codes for CASSFLGAQETQYF.

This clonotype appeared a few times. The chain employs TRBV5-5 and TRBJ2-5, with D possibly TRBD1 on 5 matching bases. This CDR3 is built from 13 residues. CDR1 SGHKS and CDR2 YYEKEE come from the germline V gene (reference sequence). V was trimmed by 2 bases and J by 5 bases, leaving 10 bases between them. The CDR3 DNA follows: TGTGCCAGCAGCTTTCAGGGTCCGGAGACCCAGTACTTC. Protein: CASSFQGPETQYF. The entire variable domain, with the rest obtained from reference TRBV5-5 and TRBJ2-5, is as follows: DAGVTQSPTHLIKTRGQQVTLRCSPISGHKSVSWYQQVLGQGPQFIFQYYEKEERGRGNFPDRFSARQFPNYSSELNVNALLLGDSALYLCASSFQGPETQYFGPGTRLLVL.

The chain couples TRBV28 to TRBJ2-5; 13 bases match TRBD2. Trimming removed 6 bases from V and 5 bases from J; junction bases left unmatched: 15. The germline V gene has CDR1 MDHEN and CDR2 SYDVKM. This CDR3 comprises 18 residues. The CDR3 reads CASSSNSWGLAGRETQYF. For the CDR3, the DNA is TGTGCCAGCAGCTCAAACTCCTGGGGACTAGCGGGGAGGGAGACCCAGTACTTC.

This clonotype was recorded at least ten times. The chain carries TRBV20-1 and TRBJ2-1; D is perhaps TRBD1 or TRBD2 (7 bases each). The CDR3 totals 13 residues. CDR1 is DFQATT, CDR2 SNEGSKA, per germline (reference sequence). Trimming cost V 4 bases and J 5 bases, with 12 bases left between them. CDR3 in amino acids: CSATTGTNNEQFF. The CDR3 nucleotides are TGCAGTGCTACGACAGGGACTAACAATGAGCAGTTCTTC.

At least ten counts were recorded for this clonotype. This chain links TRBV7-2 with TRBJ2-7; D call uncertain. The ends were cut back, 1 base at V and 3 bases at J, with 10 bases in the middle. The CDR3 is 14 amino acids. From germline, CDR1 is SGHTA and CDR2 FQGNSA. CDR3 nucleotides: TGTGCCAGCAGCTTAGACCCAAAGTTCTACGAGCAGTACTTC. This sequence encodes CASSLDPKFYEQYF.

The chain couples TRBV12-3 or TRBV12-4 to TRBJ2-4; tentatively, D is TRBD1 (6 bases). With 0 bases removed from V and 8 bases from J, the gap between germline ends came to 11 bases. The CDR3 is made up of 14 amino acids. The chain's CDR3 is CASSLATGFDIQYF. In nucleotides, the CDR3 is TGTGCCAGCAGTTTAGCGACAGGTTTTGACATTCAGTACTTC.